This T cell receptor beta chain derives from a study of Ad26.COV2.S vaccination and SARS-CoV-2 variants. Study overall: It was the COV1001 Ad26.COV2.S trial arm that included the donor. Study-wide results and caveats: Reports say spike-specific CD8+ and CD4+ T cell responses covered substantial breadth after vaccination. Whether participants received vaccine or placebo, their non-spike TCR breadth was similar.

Germline lookup yields CDR1 SGHNT and CDR2 YYREEE (reference sequence). Trimming shortened V by 5 bases and J by 0 bases, and 11 bases separated the two germline ends. The CDR3 runs to 15 residues. Treatment in this sample: about 20 received Ad26.COV2.S at low or high dose, single or two shots; several received placebo; per-sample allocation not given. It was on day 63 after the first vaccine or placebo injection that samples were taken. An 18-55-year-old adult in Boston served as donor. Profiled with immunoSEQ multiplex PCR; TCRdb holds only in-frame clones, not every one. This table has fewer than 900,000 clones, 80% to 90% appearing once. Concerning this clone itself: The antigen is undetermined.

The chain uses TRBV5-4 and TRBJ2-2, with D possibly being TRBD2 (5 bases). The sequence was collected from a person between 18 and 65 years old who received the Ad26.COV2.S COVID-19 vaccine or a placebo. The specimen comprised peripheral blood, sampled in a trial of Ad26.COV2.S vaccine versus placebo. The CDR3 loop is CASRPDFANTGELFF. The CDR3 DNA reads as TGTGCCAGCAGGCCGGACTTCGCGAACACCGGGGAGCTGTTTTTT.